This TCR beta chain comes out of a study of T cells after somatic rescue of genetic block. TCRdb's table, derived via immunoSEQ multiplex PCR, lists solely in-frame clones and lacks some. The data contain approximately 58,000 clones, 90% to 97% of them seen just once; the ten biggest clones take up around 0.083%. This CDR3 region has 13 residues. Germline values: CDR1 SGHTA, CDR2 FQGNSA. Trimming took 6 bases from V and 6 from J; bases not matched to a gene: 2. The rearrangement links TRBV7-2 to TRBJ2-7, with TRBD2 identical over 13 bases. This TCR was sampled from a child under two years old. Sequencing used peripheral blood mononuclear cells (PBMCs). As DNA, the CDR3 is TGTGCCAGCAGACTAGCGGGAGGGACCGAGCAGTACTTC. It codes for CASRLAGGTEQYF.